The sequence of this T cell receptor beta chain was determined in a study of T cells in Graves' hyperthyroidism and ophthalmopathy. Study-level background: Initial diagnosis, before any treatment, was when peripheral blood was collected.

Researchers took RNA transcripts and amplified the TCR beta CDR3 regions from them. HTBI primers were employed in a first-round RT-PCR of the TCR CDR3. MiXCR was run by TCRdb on the multiplex PCR reads, yielding one entry per CDR3 protein. The sample includes under 250,000 distinct CDR3 sequences, 15% to 20% of them seen just once. The CDR3 is made up of 14 amino acids. Deletions cut 0 bases from V and 0 bases from J, with 6 bases between. Germline CDR1 reads DFQATT; CDR2 reads SNEGSKA (reference sequence). This clonotype was counted a few times. Uncontrolled infection, other autoimmune disease, pregnancy or lactation led to exclusion. A roughly 10 ml volume of fresh peripheral blood provided the PBMCs.

The TCR sequence derives from a man aged 45-65 years with Graves' hyperthyroidism. V usage is TRBV20-1 and J usage is TRBJ2-4; D is unresolved. The sequencing input was blood. Here the CDR3 reads CSAREILAKNIQYF. Written as DNA, the CDR3 is TGCAGTGCTAGAGAGATACTAGCCAAAAACATTCAGTACTTC.